The source of this T cell receptor beta chain is a study of patients and donors after allogeneic stem cell transplantation. One entry per CDR3 protein, called by TCRdb with MiXCR from the RT-PCR reads. Among some 880,000 distinct CDR3 sequences listed, around 17% were seen once. The receptor was derived from a human donor who was either an allogeneic HSCT recipient or a stem cell or donor lymphocyte infusion donor (not recorded which). It is not recorded whose cells these are; they may come from a transplant donor. The sequencing input was blood, either unsorted or a sorted T cell fraction (not recorded which).

The CDR3 region has the DNA TGTGCCAGTCTTAGCGGGTTTATCCTCTCTGGGGCCAACGTCCTGACTTTC. It codes for CASLSGFILSGANVLTF. This chain connects TRBV7-9 to TRBJ2-6; 7 bases line up with TRBD2. The CDR3 loop spans 17 amino acids. V lost 9 bases, J lost 0 bases, and 11 bases stayed unmatched. Germline values: CDR1 SEHNR, CDR2 FQNEAQ (reference sequence). The full variable domain, in which reference TRBV7-9 and TRBJ2-6 provide the parts outside the CDR3, is DTGVSQNPRHKITKRGQNVTFRCDPISEHNRLYWYRQTLGQGPEFLTYFQNEAQLEKSRLLSDRFSAERPKGSFSTLEIQRTEQGDSAMYLCASLSGFILSGANVLTFGAGSRLTVL.